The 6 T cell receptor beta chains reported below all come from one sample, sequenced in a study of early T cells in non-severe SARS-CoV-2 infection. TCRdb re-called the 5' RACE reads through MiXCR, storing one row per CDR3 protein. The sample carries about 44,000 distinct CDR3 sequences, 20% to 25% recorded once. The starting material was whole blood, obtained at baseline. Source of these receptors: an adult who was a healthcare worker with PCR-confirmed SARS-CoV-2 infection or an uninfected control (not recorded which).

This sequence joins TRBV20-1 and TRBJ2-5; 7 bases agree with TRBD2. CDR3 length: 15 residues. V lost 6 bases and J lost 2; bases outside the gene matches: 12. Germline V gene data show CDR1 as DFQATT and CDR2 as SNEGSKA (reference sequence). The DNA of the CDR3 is TGCAGTGCCCACAGTGCCGTCGGGGGGCAAGAGACCCAGTACTTC. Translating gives CSAHSAVGGQETQYF.

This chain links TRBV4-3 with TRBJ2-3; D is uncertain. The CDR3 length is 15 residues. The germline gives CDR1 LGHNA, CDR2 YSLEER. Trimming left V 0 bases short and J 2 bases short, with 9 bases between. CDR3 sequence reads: CASSQDNRNTDTQYF. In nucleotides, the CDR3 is TGCGCCAGCAGCCAAGATAATCGGAACACAGATACGCAGTATTTT.

CDR3 nucleotides: TGTGCCAGCAGCTTAATGACCAACACAGATACGCAGTATTTT. Protein product: CASSLMTNTDTQYF. This sequence joins TRBV11-2 and TRBJ2-3; D is unresolved. Looked up from germline, CDR1 is SGHAT and CDR2 is FQNNGV. The germline V and J ends were trimmed by 2 bases and 2 bases, with 8 bases remaining between them. There are 14 residues in the CDR3.

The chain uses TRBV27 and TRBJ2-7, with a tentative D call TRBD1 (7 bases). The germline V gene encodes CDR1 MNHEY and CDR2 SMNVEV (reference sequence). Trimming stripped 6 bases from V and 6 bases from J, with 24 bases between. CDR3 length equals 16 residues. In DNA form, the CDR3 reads TGTGCCAGCAGCTCGGGGGTCGACAGGGTTTATTGCGAGCAGTACTTC. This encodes CASSSGVDRVYCEQYF.

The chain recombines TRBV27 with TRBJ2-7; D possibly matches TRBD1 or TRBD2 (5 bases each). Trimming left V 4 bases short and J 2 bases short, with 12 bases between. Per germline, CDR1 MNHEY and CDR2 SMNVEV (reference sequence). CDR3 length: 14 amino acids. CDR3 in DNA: TGTGCCAGCAGTTGGGGACCTGGAGCCTACGAGCAGTACTTC. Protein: CASSWGPGAYEQYF.

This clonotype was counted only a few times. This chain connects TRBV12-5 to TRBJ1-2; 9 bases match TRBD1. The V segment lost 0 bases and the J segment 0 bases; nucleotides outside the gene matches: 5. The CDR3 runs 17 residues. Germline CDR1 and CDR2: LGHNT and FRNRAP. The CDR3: CASGLVSQGAPNYGYTF. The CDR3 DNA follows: TGTGCTAGTGGTTTGGTCTCACAGGGGGCCCCTAACTATGGCTACACCTTC.